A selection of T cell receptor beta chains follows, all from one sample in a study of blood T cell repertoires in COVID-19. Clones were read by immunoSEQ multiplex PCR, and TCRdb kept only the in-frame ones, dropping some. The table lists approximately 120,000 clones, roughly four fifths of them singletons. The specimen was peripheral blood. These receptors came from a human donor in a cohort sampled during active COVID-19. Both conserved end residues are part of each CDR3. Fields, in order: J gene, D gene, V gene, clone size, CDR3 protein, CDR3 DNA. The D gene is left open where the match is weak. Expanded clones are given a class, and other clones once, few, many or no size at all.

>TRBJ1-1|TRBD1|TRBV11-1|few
CASSYRGQGGTEAFF
TGTGCCAGCAGCTACCGTGGACAGGGTGGAACTGAAGCTTTCTTT
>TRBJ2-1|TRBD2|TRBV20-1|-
CSASRTSGGPYNEQFF
TGCAGTGCTAGTAGGACTAGCGGGGGGCCCTACAATGAGCAGTTCTTC
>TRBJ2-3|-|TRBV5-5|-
CASSLRRSDTQYF
TGTGCCAGCAGCTTAAGGCGGTCAGATACGCAGTATTTT
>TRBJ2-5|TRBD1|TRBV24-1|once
CATSDSGTVETQYF
TGTGCCACCAGTGATTCCGGGACAGTTGAGACCCAGTACTTC
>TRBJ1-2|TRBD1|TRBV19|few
CASSTTRDRSYGYTF
TGTGCCAGTAGTACGACCCGGGACAGGAGCTATGGCTACACCTTC
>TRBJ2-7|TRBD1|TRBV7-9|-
CASSLFQARGEQYF
TGTGCCAGCAGCTTATTCCAGGCCAGGGGGGAGCAGTACTTC
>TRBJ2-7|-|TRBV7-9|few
CASSARTRDRYYEQYF
TGTGCCAGCAGCGCCCGAACCCGCGATCGATACTACGAGCAGTACTTC
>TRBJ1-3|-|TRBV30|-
CAWKMGASGNTIYF
TGTGCCTGGAAAATGGGGGCCTCTGGAAACACCATATATTTT
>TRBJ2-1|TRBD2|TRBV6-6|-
CASSYPLAGGGNEQFF
TGTGCCAGCAGTTACCCGTTAGCGGGGGGGGGTAATGAGCAGTTCTTC
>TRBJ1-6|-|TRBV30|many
CASRGGVQNSPLHF
TGTGCCTCCCGTGGAGGGGTGCAAAATTCACCCCTCCACTTT
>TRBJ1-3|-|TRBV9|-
CASSPTDSHSGNTIYF
TGTGCCAGCAGCCCTACTGACAGCCACTCTGGAAACACCATATATTTT
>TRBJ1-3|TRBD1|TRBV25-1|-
CASSEFKGASGNTIYF
TGTGCCAGCAGTGAGTTTAAGGGGGCGTCCGGAAACACCATATATTTT
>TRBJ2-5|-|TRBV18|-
CASSPPSQGPARTQYF
TGTGCCAGCTCACCACCGTCCCAGGGTCCAGCCCGGACCCAGTACTTC
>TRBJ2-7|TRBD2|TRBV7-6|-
CASRSTSGGEQYF
TGTGCCAGCAGATCAACTAGCGGGGGAGAGCAGTACTTC
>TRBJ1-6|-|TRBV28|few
CASSLSLSSYNSPLHF
TGTGCCAGCAGTTTATCCCTTTCCTCCTATAATTCACCCCTCCACTTT
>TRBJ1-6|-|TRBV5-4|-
CASDSIDRNPNSPLHF
TGTGCCAGCGACAGTATCGACAGGAACCCTAATTCACCCCTCCACTTT
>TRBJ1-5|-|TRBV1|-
CTSSQAQGNQPQHF
TGCACCAGCAGCCAAGCACAGGGGAATCAGCCCCAGCATTTT
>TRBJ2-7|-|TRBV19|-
CASSRSGQEIYEQYF
TGTGCCAGTAGTAGATCGGGACAAGAAATCTACGAGCAGTACTTC
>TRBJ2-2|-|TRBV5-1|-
CASSRLQGFGELFF
TGCGCCAGCAGCCGACTACAGGGATTCGGGGAGCTGTTTTTT
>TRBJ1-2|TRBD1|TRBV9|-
CASNAGDRALGGYTF
TGTGCCAGCAATGCTGGGGACAGGGCACTCGGCGGCTACACCTTC
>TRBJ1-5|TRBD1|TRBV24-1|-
CATSDLGQAYNQPQHF
TGTGCCACCAGTGATTTGGGACAGGCCTACAATCAGCCCCAGCATTTT
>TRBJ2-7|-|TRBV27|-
CASSLTRGGYYEQYF
TGTGCCAGCAGCCTGACCAGGGGCGGTTACTACGAGCAGTACTTC
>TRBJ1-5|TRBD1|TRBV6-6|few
CASSARQGSNQPQHF
TGTGCCAGCAGTGCCCGACAGGGAAGCAATCAGCCCCAGCATTTT
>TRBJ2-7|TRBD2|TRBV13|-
CASSPRGGASGGSYEQYF
TGTGCCAGCAGCCCCCGCGGCGGGGCTAGCGGGGGTTCCTACGAGCAGTACTTC
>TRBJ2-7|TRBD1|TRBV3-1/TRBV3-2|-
CASSQYLGQGYEQYF
TGTGCCAGCAGCCAATACCTGGGACAGGGCTACGAGCAGTACTTC
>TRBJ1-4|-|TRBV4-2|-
CASSFQGMGNEKLFF
TGTGCCAGCAGCTTTCAGGGAATGGGAAATGAAAAACTGTTTTTT
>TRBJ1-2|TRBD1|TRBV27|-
CASSLDRGANYGYTF
TGTGCCAGCAGCCTGGACAGGGGGGCTAACTATGGCTACACCTTC